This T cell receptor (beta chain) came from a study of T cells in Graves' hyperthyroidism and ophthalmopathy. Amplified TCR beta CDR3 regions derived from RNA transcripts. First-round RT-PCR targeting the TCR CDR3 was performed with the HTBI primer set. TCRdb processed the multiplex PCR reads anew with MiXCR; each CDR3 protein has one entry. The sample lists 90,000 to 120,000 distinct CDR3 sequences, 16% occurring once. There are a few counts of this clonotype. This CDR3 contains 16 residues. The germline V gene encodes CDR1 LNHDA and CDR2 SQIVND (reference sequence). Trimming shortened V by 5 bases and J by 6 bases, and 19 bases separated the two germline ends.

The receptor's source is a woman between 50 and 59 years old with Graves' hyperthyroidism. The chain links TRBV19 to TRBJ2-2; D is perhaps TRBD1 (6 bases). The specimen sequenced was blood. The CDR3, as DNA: TGTGCCAGTAGTCTCGGGCACAGGGTCGGGTCCGGGGAGCTGTTTTTT. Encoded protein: CASSLGHRVGSGELFF.